One and the same sample provided the 25 T cell receptor beta chains below, sequenced in a study of post-analysis software for immune sequencing data. Overall study results and limits: Relative to controls, patients had about five TRBV segments at higher frequency, with TRBV5-6, TRBV5-1 and TRBV20-1 among these.

These TCRs are of unknown antigen specificity. Prepared TCR beta cDNA libraries contained unique molecular identifiers. In TCRdb, the PCR reads were re-called with MiXCR into one record per CDR3 protein. The top ten clones hold about 0.5% of a sample with fewer than 850,000 distinct CDR3 sequences, roughly 27% of them seen once. Sequencing was carried out using blood. Receptors originate from a girl aged 10-17 years with multiple sclerosis.

The gene calls are TRBV27 and TRBJ1-1, with no clear D. Trimming cost V 0 bases and J 2 bases, with 7 bases left between them. This CDR3 is built from 14 residues. Germline-derived CDR1 and CDR2 are MNHEY and SMNVEV (reference sequence). For the CDR3, the DNA is TGTGCCAGCAGTTTATCTGGCAGAAACACTGAAGCTTTCTTT. It codes for CASSLSGRNTEAFF.

This clonotype was seen once. The chain links TRBV3-1 to TRBJ2-5, with TRBD1 matching 7 bases. The germline V gene encodes CDR1 LGHDT and CDR2 YNNKEL (reference sequence). The CDR3 is made up of 15 amino acids. The ends lost 6 bases at V and 4 bases at J; junction bases unmatched: 11. In DNA, the CDR3 is TGTGCCAGCAGATTACAGGGGTCTACGAGAGAGACCCAGTACTTC. As protein: CASRLQGSTRETQYF.

The chain is built from TRBV7-9 and TRBJ2-3; D is uncertain. CDR1 is SEHNR and CDR2 is FQNEAQ in the germline V gene (reference sequence). The CDR3 length is 15 residues. Between the trimmed V and J ends, which lost 5 bases and 2 bases, there was a span of 14 bases. The DNA for the CDR3 is TGTGCCAGCAGCCCAGACGGGCTCCACACAGATACGCAGTATTTT. This sequence encodes CASSPDGLHTDTQYF.

This clonotype came up a few times. This chain connects TRBV6-5 to TRBJ2-2; the D is unclear. This CDR3 has 16 residues. CDR1 is MNHEY and CDR2 is SVGAGI in the germline V gene. Trimming removed 0 bases from V and 1 base from J, with 9 bases in between. The CDR3 DNA is TGTGCCAGCAGTTACTCGGCCGGGTGGAACACCGGGGAGCTGTTTTTT. This gives the protein CASSYSAGWNTGELFF.

The sample holds a few counts of this clonotype. CDR3 nucleotides: TGTGCCAGCAGTCTTTCCGGGACAGGGTCCTACGAGCAGTACTTC. Translation gives CASSLSGTGSYEQYF. The chain has TRBV6-1 and TRBJ2-7; 9 bases are a match to TRBD1. The germline gives CDR1 MNHNS, CDR2 SASEGT. V trimming: 5 bases; J trimming: 1 base; junction bases outside the gene matches: 6. This CDR3 is built from 15 residues.

The chain links TRBV27 to TRBJ1-1; D not certain. Trimming left V 2 bases short and J 1 base short, with 8 bases between. The CDR3 spans 14 residues. Germline CDR1 reads MNHEY; CDR2 reads SMNVEV (reference sequence). The CDR3 sequence is CASSLRARNTEAFF. CDR3 DNA: TGTGCCAGCAGTTTACGGGCGAGGAACACTGAAGCTTTCTTT.

This clonotype was observed a handful of times. The gene calls are TRBV10-3 and TRBJ1-2, with no clear D. Germline CDR1 ENHRY, CDR2 SYGVKD. The CDR3 is 15 amino acids. With 0 bases removed from V and 4 bases from J, the gap between germline ends came to 12 bases. CDR3 loop: CAISESKSTAYGYTF. CDR3 coding DNA: TGTGCCATCAGTGAGTCGAAATCAACAGCCTATGGCTACACCTTC.

This clonotype was observed a handful of times. This rearrangement joins TRBV5-6 to TRBJ2-2, with D maybe TRBD1 (5 bases). The CDR3 has 15 residues. The V gene's germline CDR1 is SGHDT and CDR2 YYEEEE. The V gene lost 4 bases and the J gene lost 2 bases, with 12 bases spanning the gap. The CDR3 is CASSMGRLNTGELFF. CDR3 DNA sequence: TGTGCCAGCAGCATGGGGCGTCTTAACACCGGGGAGCTGTTTTTT.

This sequence joins TRBV10-3 and TRBJ1-5, with D possibly matching TRBD1 (5 bases). Per germline, CDR1 ENHRY and CDR2 SYGVKD. With 3 bases removed from V and 2 bases from J, the gap between germline ends came to 17 bases. The CDR3 runs 17 residues. CDR3 residues: CAISDDSPGRGNQPQHF. Here the CDR3 DNA reads TGTGCCATCAGTGATGACAGCCCGGGCCGGGGCAATCAGCCCCAGCATTTT.

This clonotype was seen only once. The CDR3 loop reads CASSLTRRGDQPQHF. CDR3 nucleotides: TGTGCCAGCAGCTTGACCCGCAGGGGGGATCAGCCCCAGCATTTT. J is TRBJ1-5 and V is TRBV7-2; 7 positions agree with TRBD1. CDR1 is SGHTA, CDR2 FQGNSA, per germline. V lost 3 bases, J lost 5 bases, and 7 bases stayed unmatched. The CDR3 sequence is 15 residues long.

The chain uses TRBV7-2 and TRBJ2-5; D unclear. The germline V gene has CDR1 SGHTA and CDR2 FQGNSA. The CDR3 length is 15 residues. Trimming took off 2 bases at V and 1 base at J, with 11 bases between the two ends. CDR3 coding DNA: TGTGCCAGCAGCTTAACCTTTCAGTCCCAAGAGACCCAGTACTTC. Protein sequence: CASSLTFQSQETQYF.

The J gene is TRBJ1-2, the V gene TRBV7-9; 7 nucleotides align to TRBD1. The ends lost 3 bases at V and 1 base at J; junction bases unmatched: 8. This CDR3 spans 16 amino acids. The V gene's germline CDR1 is SEHNR and CDR2 FQNEAQ (reference sequence). In nucleotides, the CDR3 is TGTGCCAGCAGCTTGGAGGGGGCCTTCTTTAACTATGGCTACACCTTC. Amino acid sequence: CASSLEGAFFNYGYTF.

The table lists this clonotype with a count of one. The rearrangement uses TRBV5-1 and TRBJ2-4; 12 positions match TRBD2. The V gene end was trimmed by 0 bases and the J gene end by 2 bases; junction bases not matched to a gene: 3. The CDR3 covers 17 residues. Germline values: CDR1 SGHRS, CDR2 YFSETQ. The CDR3 loop is CASSLAWTSGTKNIQYF. In nucleotides, the CDR3 is TGCGCCAGCAGCTTGGCTTGGACTAGCGGGACCAAAAACATTCAGTACTTC. Variable domain in full (rest from reference TRBV5-1 and TRBJ2-4): KAGVTQTPRYLIKTRGQQVTLSCSPISGHRSVSWYQQTPGQGLQFLFEYFSETQRNKGNFPGRFSGRQFSNSRSEMNVSTLELGDSALYLCASSLAWTSGTKNIQYFGAGTRLSVL.

The V gene is TRBV20-1, the J gene TRBJ2-3; 12 nucleotides line up with TRBD2. The CDR3 loop spans 16 amino acids. V lost 5 bases and J lost 3; bases outside the gene matches: 9. Germline V gene data show CDR1 as DFQATT and CDR2 as SNEGSKA (reference sequence). The CDR3 nucleotides are TGCAGTGCTCCTAGACTAGCGGGAGACTTGACAGATACGCAGTATTTT. Its translation: CSAPRLAGDLTDTQYF.

This clonotype was seen repeatedly, ten times or more. This chain links TRBV6-5 with TRBJ1-6; no clear D. V lost 3 bases, J lost 11 bases, and 8 bases lay in between. The CDR3 runs to 12 residues. From germline, CDR1 is MNHEY and CDR2 SVGAGI. CDR3 region: CASSYPRAPLHF. CDR3 coding DNA: TGTGCCAGCAGTTATCCTCGGGCACCCCTCCACTTT.

The rearrangement links TRBV20-1 to TRBJ2-5; TRBD2 agrees at 9 bases. V trimming: 3 bases; J trimming: 2 bases; junction bases outside the gene matches: 10. The germline V gene encodes CDR1 DFQATT and CDR2 SNEGSKA (reference sequence). The CDR3 covers 16 residues. CDR3 sequence reads: CSASVLLAGPQETQYF. CDR3 coding DNA: TGCAGTGCTAGCGTTTTGCTAGCGGGACCTCAAGAGACCCAGTACTTC.

This clonotype has just a few counts. The chain couples TRBV9 to TRBJ1-1; D is undetermined. The V end lost 2 bases, the J end lost 1 base, and 18 bases lay between the germline ends. Germline CDR1 and CDR2: SGDLS and YYNGEE. CDR3 length: 17 amino acids. CDR3 loop: CASSVRTDGDGNTEAFF. The CDR3 bases are TGTGCCAGCAGCGTTAGGACGGATGGGGATGGGAACACTGAAGCTTTCTTT.

In its sample, this clonotype was seen a few times. The chain recombines TRBV3-1 with TRBJ1-5, with no clear D. V dropped 4 bases and J dropped 3 bases, with 10 bases sitting between them. Germline CDR1 is LGHDT and CDR2 is YNNKEL (reference sequence). This CDR3 contains 14 residues. As DNA, the CDR3 is TGTGCCAGCAGCCGCGGGAGGATCAATCAGCCCCAGCATTTT. Amino acids: CASSRGRINQPQHF.

The sample holds many counts of this clonotype. V gene TRBV20-1 combines with J gene TRBJ2-1; D call uncertain. V was clipped by 2 bases and J by 3 bases, with 14 bases between them. The CDR3 is 15 amino acids. Germline CDR1 reads DFQATT; CDR2 reads SNEGSKA (reference sequence). CDR3 loop: CSARLRLSLYNEQFF. CDR3 nucleotides: TGCAGTGCTAGACTGAGACTTAGCCTCTACAATGAGCAGTTCTTC.

The genes are TRBV27 and TRBJ1-5, with a possible D match to TRBD1 (6 bases). The CDR3 sequence is 15 residues long. With 2 bases removed from V and 6 bases from J, the gap between germline ends came to 14 bases. From germline, CDR1 is MNHEY and CDR2 SMNVEV (reference sequence). Here the CDR3 reads CASSLRQTRGQPQHF. The CDR3 nucleotides read TGTGCCAGCAGTTTAAGGCAGACCAGGGGTCAGCCCCAGCATTTT.

V is TRBV20-1 and J is TRBJ2-4, with 9 bases aligning to TRBD2. The CDR3 length is 13 residues. Germline CDR1 is DFQATT and CDR2 is SNEGSKA (reference sequence). V was pared by 3 bases and J by 13 bases, with 10 bases of the junction left unmatched. DNA of the CDR3: TGCAGTGCTAGTAGGCGGGAGGGGCCTGAGCAGTACTTC. It specifies CSASRREGPEQYF.

In this sample, this clonotype turned up many times. V is TRBV5-1 and J is TRBJ2-3; D remains ambiguous. The CDR3 loop spans 14 amino acids. Per the germline V gene, CDR1 is SGHRS and CDR2 is YFSETQ. The germline V and J ends were trimmed by 0 bases and 6 bases, with 11 bases remaining between them. DNA of the CDR3: TGCGCCAGCAGCTTGGATAGGACGGCGGATACGCAGTATTTT. Translation gives CASSLDRTADTQYF.

This clonotype showed up many times. The chain uses TRBV29-1 and TRBJ2-5; D might be TRBD1 or TRBD2, each matching 5 bases. The CDR3 sequence is 12 residues long. Trimming shortened V by 7 bases and J by 2 bases, and 11 bases separated the two germline ends. Germline V lookup: CDR1 SQVTM, CDR2 ANQGSEA. The CDR3 loop reads CSAGTLQETQYF. CDR3 nucleotide sequence: TGCAGCGCCGGGACCCTACAAGAGACCCAGTACTTC.

This clonotype has just a few counts. V is TRBV7-2 and J is TRBJ2-3; D possibly corresponds to TRBD1 (5 bases). CDR1 is SGHTA, CDR2 FQGNSA, per germline. V was pared by 2 bases and J by 4 bases, with 13 bases between. The CDR3 consists of 15 residues. CDR3 nucleotide sequence: TGTGCCAGCAGCTTAAGCCCAGGGCGGCCAGATACGCAGTATTTT. Amino acid sequence: CASSLSPGRPDTQYF. Based on the CDR3 plus reference TRBV7-2 and TRBJ2-3, the full variable domain is GAGVSQSPSNKVTEKGKDVELRCDPISGHTALYWYRQSLGQGLEFLIYFQGNSAPDKSGLPSDRFSAERTGGSVSTLTIQRTQQEDSAVYLCASSLSPGRPDTQYFGPGTRLTVL.

This chain links TRBV29-1 with TRBJ1-1; 9 bases map to TRBD1. With 4 bases clipped from V and 3 bases from J, the junction kept 6 bases outside the gene matches. Germline-derived CDR1 and CDR2 are SQVTM and ANQGSEA. The CDR3 runs to 14 residues. The CDR3 loop is CSVVRTGVDTEAFF. For the CDR3, the DNA is TGCAGCGTTGTTAGGACAGGGGTTGACACTGAAGCTTTCTTT.